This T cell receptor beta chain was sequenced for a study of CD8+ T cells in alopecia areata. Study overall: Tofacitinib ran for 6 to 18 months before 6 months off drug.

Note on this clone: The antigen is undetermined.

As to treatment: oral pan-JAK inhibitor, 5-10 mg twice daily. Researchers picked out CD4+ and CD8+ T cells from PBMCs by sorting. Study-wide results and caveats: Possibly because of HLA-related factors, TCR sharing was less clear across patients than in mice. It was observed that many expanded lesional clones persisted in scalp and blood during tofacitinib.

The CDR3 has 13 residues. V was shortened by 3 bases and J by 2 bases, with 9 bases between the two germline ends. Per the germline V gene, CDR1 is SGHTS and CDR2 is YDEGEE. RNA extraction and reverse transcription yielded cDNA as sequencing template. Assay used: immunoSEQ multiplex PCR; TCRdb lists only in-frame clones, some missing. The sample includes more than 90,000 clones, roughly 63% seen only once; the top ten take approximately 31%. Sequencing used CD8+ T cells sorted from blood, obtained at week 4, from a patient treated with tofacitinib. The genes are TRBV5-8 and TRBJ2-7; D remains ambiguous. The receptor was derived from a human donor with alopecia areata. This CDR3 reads CASSSNIAYEQYF. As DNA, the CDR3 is TGTGCCAGCAGCTCTAACATAGCCTACGAGCAGTACTTC.